The source of this T cell receptor beta chain is a study of patients and donors after allogeneic stem cell transplantation. J was trimmed by 7 bases and V by 7 bases; bases with no gene match: 9. Germline assignment: CDR1 MNHEY and CDR2 SVGAGI. The CDR3 sequence is 14 residues long. TCRdb redid the calling of the RT-PCR reads with MiXCR, one entry per CDR3 protein. The repertoire has approximately 60,000 distinct CDR3 sequences, about 14% of them found once; the top ten carry approximately 32%. The chain links TRBV6-5 to TRBJ1-4, with 7 bases fitting TRBD1. Sample: blood, either unsorted or a sorted T cell fraction (not recorded which). This sequence originates from a human donor who was either an allogeneic HSCT recipient or a stem cell or donor lymphocyte infusion donor (not recorded which). It is not recorded whose cells these are; they may come from a transplant donor. CDR3 amino acids: CASTRDAGGEKLFF. The CDR3 coding sequence is TGTGCCAGCACCCGGGACGCAGGGGGTGAAAAACTGTTTTTT.